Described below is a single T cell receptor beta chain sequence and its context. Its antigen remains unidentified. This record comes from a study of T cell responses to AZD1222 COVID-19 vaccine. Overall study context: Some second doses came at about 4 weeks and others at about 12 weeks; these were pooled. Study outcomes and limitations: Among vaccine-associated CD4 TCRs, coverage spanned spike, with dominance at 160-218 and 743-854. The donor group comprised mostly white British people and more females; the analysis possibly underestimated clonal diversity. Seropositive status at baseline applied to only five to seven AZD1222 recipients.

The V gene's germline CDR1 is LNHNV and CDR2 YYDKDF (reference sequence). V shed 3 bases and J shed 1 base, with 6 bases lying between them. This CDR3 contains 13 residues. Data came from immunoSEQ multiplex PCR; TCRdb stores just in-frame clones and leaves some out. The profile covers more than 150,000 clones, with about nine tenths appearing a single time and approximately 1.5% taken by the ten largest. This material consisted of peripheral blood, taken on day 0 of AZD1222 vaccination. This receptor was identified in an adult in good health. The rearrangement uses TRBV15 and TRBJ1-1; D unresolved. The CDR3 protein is CATSSLWNTEAFF. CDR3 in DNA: TGTGCCACCAGCAGTTTGTGGAACACTGAAGCTTTCTTT.